These 27 T cell receptor beta chains were sequenced from one sample in a study of PD-1 blockade in classical Hodgkin lymphoma. Noted time point: cycle 4 day 1 (C4D1), after less than 7 weeks of nivolumab. All patients relapsed after autologous stem cell transplantation, and brentuximab vedotin exposure varied. TCRdb keeps only in-frame clones here, not all; method: immunoSEQ multiplex PCR. The data contain some 52,000 clones, about 89% of them singletons. This specimen was peripheral blood mononuclear cells (PBMCs), taken before the fourth cycle of nivolumab. Receptors were obtained from a human donor with classical Hodgkin lymphoma.

With regard to this clone: One end of the junction fails to match germline, which may point to a read error. The rearrangement uses TRBV6-1 and TRBJ1-6; a possible D gene is TRBD1 (6 bases). This CDR3 comprises 13 residues. CDR1 MNHNS and CDR2 SASEGT come from the germline V gene. The CDR3 sequence: CASSDRTDSPLHF. CDR3 sequence (DNA): TGTGCCAGCAGTGACAGGACAGATTCCCCCCTCCACTTT.

This clone appeared once. The chain links TRBV6-4 to TRBJ2-2; D unclear. The V gene's germline CDR1 is MRHNA and CDR2 SNTAGT. Trimming took off 3 bases at V and 2 bases at J, with 4 bases between the two ends. The CDR3 contains 13 residues. CDR3 nucleotides: TGTGCCAGCAGTGAGGGTAACACCGGGGAGCTGTTTTTT. Protein sequence: CASSEGNTGELFF.

The chain uses TRBV7-3 and TRBJ2-5, with D unresolved. This CDR3 comprises 13 residues. Germline V gene sequence: CDR1 SGHTA, CDR2 FQGTGA. Trimming left V 2 bases short and J 1 base short, with 5 bases between. The CDR3 DNA reads as TGTGCCAGCAGCTTAGTCAGCCAAGAGACCCAGTACTTC. This gives the protein CASSLVSQETQYF.

The chain uses TRBV5-1 and TRBJ1-1; D not certain. The V gene's germline CDR1 is SGHRS and CDR2 YFSETQ. This CDR3 is 13 amino acids long. V lost 4 bases and J lost 4, with 11 bases in between. CDR3 sequence reads: CASSPRMGTEAFF. The CDR3 nucleotides are TGCGCCAGCAGCCCCCGAATGGGCACTGAAGCTTTCTTT.

The rearrangement links TRBV19 to TRBJ2-3; no definite D call. CDR1 and CDR2 from the germline V gene are LNHDA and SQIVND (reference sequence). CDR3 length: 14 residues. The V gene lost 1 base and the J gene lost 6 bases, with 11 bases spanning the gap. Here the CDR3 reads CASSIGAQSDTQYF. Here the CDR3 DNA reads TGTGCCAGTAGTATAGGGGCCCAATCCGATACGCAGTATTTT.

The CDR3 coding sequence is TGTGCCAGTAGTATAGCGGTCGGACCCCAAGAGACCCAGTACTTC. This codes for CASSIAVGPQETQYF. The J gene is TRBJ2-5, the V gene TRBV19; D gene unclear. V shed 1 base and J shed 1 base, with 10 bases lying between them. Germline V CDR1 and CDR2: LNHDA, SQIVND (reference sequence). This CDR3 is built from 15 residues.

This chain uses TRBV5-4 with TRBJ1-4; TRBD1 matches 10 bases. With 7 bases clipped from V and 8 bases from J, the junction kept 8 bases outside the gene matches. The length of the CDR3 is 14 residues. CDR1 is SGHNT and CDR2 is YYREEE in the germline V gene (reference sequence). CDR3 DNA sequence: TGTGCCAGCGGACGGGACAGGGGAGGCGAAAAACTGTTTTTT. Its translation is CASGRDRGGEKLFF. The variable domain in full, completed from reference TRBV5-4 and TRBJ1-4, reads ETGVTQSPTHLIKTRGQQVTLRCSSQSGHNTVSWYQQALGQGPQFIFQYYREEENGRGNFPPRFSGLQFPNYSSELNVNALELDDSALYLCASGRDRGGEKLFFGSGTQLSVL.

The chain combines TRBV7-3 with TRBJ2-5; either TRBD1 or TRBD2 may supply D (6 bases each). Trimming shortened V by 5 bases and J by 1 base, and 14 bases separated the two germline ends. The CDR3 is 15 residues long. Germline lookup yields CDR1 SGHTA and CDR2 FQGTGA. The CDR3 loop reads CASSPYGGPQETQYF. CDR3 DNA: TGTGCCAGCAGCCCTTACGGGGGCCCCCAAGAGACCCAGTACTTC.

Of note for this clone: This CDR3 is also generated by other DNA sequences in the sample. The chain joins TRBV27 to TRBJ2-7; D may be TRBD1 or TRBD2 (6 bases each). Deletions cut 11 bases from V and 2 bases from J, with 19 bases between. From germline, CDR1 is MNHEY and CDR2 SMNVEV (reference sequence). The CDR3 contains 14 residues. The CDR3 here is CARRAGGGAYEQYF. The CDR3 DNA reads as TGTGCCCGCCGGGCCGGGGGCGGGGCCTACGAGCAGTACTTC.

This clone appeared a few times. This chain joins TRBV5-4 and TRBJ2-5, with 7 bases fitting TRBD1. With 1 base clipped from V and 4 bases from J, the junction kept 1 base outside the gene matches. Germline V gene data show CDR1 as SGHNT and CDR2 as YYREEE (reference sequence). The CDR3 is 13 residues long. The CDR3, as DNA: TGTGCCAGCAGCTTGACAGGGGCAGAGACCCAGTACTTC. This encodes CASSLTGAETQYF. Drawing the rest from reference TRBV5-4 and TRBJ2-5, the complete variable domain is ETGVTQSPTHLIKTRGQQVTLRCSSQSGHNTVSWYQQALGQGPQFIFQYYREEENGRGNFPPRFSGLQFPNYSSELNVNALELDDSALYLCASSLTGAETQYFGPGTRLLVL.

This clone appeared a few times. The V call is TRBV5-1, the J call TRBJ1-2, with D possibly matching TRBD1 (6 bases). This CDR3 has 14 residues. Germline CDR1 SGHRS, CDR2 YFSETQ. The germline V and J ends were trimmed by 5 bases and 1 base, with 12 bases remaining between them. CDR3 in DNA: TGCGCCAGCAGTACAGGGACCTTTAACTATGGCTACACCTTC. It specifies CASSTGTFNYGYTF.

The rearrangement links TRBV11-1 to TRBJ1-4; D is unresolved. Trimming stripped 5 bases from V and 8 bases from J, with 18 bases between. This CDR3 comprises 15 residues. Per the germline V gene, CDR1 is SGHAT and CDR2 is FQDESV (reference sequence). This CDR3 is CASSPSPRRGEKLFF. The CDR3 bases are TGTGCCAGCAGCCCTTCCCCGAGGCGTGGGGAAAAACTGTTTTTT.

The chain employs TRBV29-1 and TRBJ1-3; D is undetermined. The length of the CDR3 is 13 residues. Germline V CDR1 and CDR2: SQVTM, ANQGSEA. V lost 5 bases to trimming and J lost 2 bases, with 10 bases between them. CDR3: CSVFEGAGNTIYF. The CDR3 nucleotides read TGCAGCGTTTTCGAGGGAGCTGGAAACACCATATATTTT.

This clone was seen only once. The chain has TRBV4-1 and TRBJ2-7; 7 bases are shared with TRBD2. CDR3 length equals 15 residues. J lost 1 base, V lost 3 bases, and 6 bases had no gene match. The germline V gene encodes CDR1 MGHRA and CDR2 YSYEKL. CDR3 loop: CASSHPSGGSYEQYF. CDR3 DNA: TGCGCCAGCAGCCACCCGTCCGGGGGGTCCTACGAGCAGTACTTC.

The chain links TRBV28 to TRBJ2-7; 8 positions match TRBD1. The junction had 4 bases not matched to a gene; V was cut back by 7 bases and J by 2 bases. The CDR3 spans 13 residues. The germline gives CDR1 MDHEN, CDR2 SYDVKM. The CDR3 spells CASTPGQAYEQYF. Here the CDR3 DNA reads TGTGCCAGCACCCCGGGACAGGCCTACGAGCAGTACTTC.

This sequence joins TRBV11-1 and TRBJ2-1; either TRBD1 or TRBD2 may supply D (5 bases each). The CDR3 has 14 residues. With 6 bases removed from V and 4 bases from J, the gap between germline ends came to 13 bases. CDR1 is SGHAT, CDR2 FQDESV, per germline (reference sequence). In nucleotides, the CDR3 is TGTGCCAGCAGTCCAACGGGGCGATACAATGAGCAGTTCTTC. Translated, it gives CASSPTGRYNEQFF.

J is TRBJ2-2 and V is TRBV18; D is unclear. CDR1 is KGHSH and CDR2 is LQKENI in the germline V gene. This CDR3 has 11 amino acids. The V and J ends lost 6 bases and 10 bases respectively, with 9 bases between them. CDR3 residues: CASSSPLELFF. The CDR3, as DNA: TGTGCCAGCTCCTCTCCTTTGGAGCTGTTTTTT.

The chain joins TRBV27 to TRBJ2-1; maybe TRBD2 (6 bases). Trimming stripped 6 bases from V and 8 bases from J, with 20 bases between. Per germline, CDR1 MNHEY and CDR2 SMNVEV (reference sequence). There are 15 residues in the CDR3. In nucleotides, the CDR3 is TGTGCCAGCAGAATGCTAGCTTGGGCTAGCGATGAGCAGTTCTTC. This sequence encodes CASRMLAWASDEQFF.

V usage is TRBV20-1 and J usage is TRBJ2-1; D is unresolved. Trimming removed 3 bases from V and 8 bases from J, with 8 bases in between. From germline, CDR1 is DFQATT and CDR2 SNEGSKA (reference sequence). This CDR3 has 11 amino acids. CDR3 DNA: TGCAGTGCTAGGACGCACGATGAGCAGTTCTTC. Translation gives CSARTHDEQFF.

The chain employs TRBV6-1 and TRBJ1-5; D is undetermined. CDR1 and CDR2 from the germline V gene are MNHNS and SASEGT. The CDR3 contains 14 residues. V shed 1 base and J shed 6 bases, with 10 bases lying between them. As DNA, the CDR3 is TGTGCCAGCAGTGAAGTTAAAGAGAGTCAGCCCCAGCATTTT. Amino acid sequence: CASSEVKESQPQHF.

V and J are TRBV5-6 and TRBJ2-5, with D possibly being TRBD1 (6 bases). The CDR3 sequence is 14 residues long. Germline assignment: CDR1 SGHDT and CDR2 YYEEEE. Trimming took off 5 bases at V and 5 bases at J, with 16 bases between the two ends. The CDR3 loop reads CASSTGTPGETQYF. Written as DNA, the CDR3 is TGTGCCAGCAGTACAGGGACCCCCGGGGAGACCCAGTACTTC.

This sequence joins TRBV27 and TRBJ1-1; D ambiguous. The CDR3 has 14 residues. Germline CDR1 is MNHEY and CDR2 is SMNVEV (reference sequence). V dropped 5 bases and J dropped 4 bases, with 14 bases sitting between them. The CDR3 nucleotides are TGTGCCAGCAGTACGGGGTTCGCCAGCACTGAAGCTTTCTTT. This encodes CASSTGFASTEAFF.

This chain uses TRBV19 with TRBJ1-1, with no clear D. The CDR3 has 14 amino acids. Germline V gene data show CDR1 as LNHDA and CDR2 as SQIVND (reference sequence). V lost 0 bases and J lost 11, with 16 bases in between. The CDR3 sequence is CASSIDLLGDQAFF. CDR3 DNA sequence: TGTGCCAGTAGTATAGATCTATTGGGCGATCAGGCTTTCTTT.

The chain combines TRBV7-9 with TRBJ1-4; D remains unclear. This CDR3 region has 14 residues. V was cut by 0 bases and J by 8 bases, with 10 bases left in between. Germline values: CDR1 SEHNR, CDR2 FQNEAQ (reference sequence). CDR3 bases: TGTGCCAGCAGCTTAGCAGGGTTGGCCGAAAAACTGTTTTTT. This sequence encodes CASSLAGLAEKLFF.

The chain joins TRBV5-4 to TRBJ2-2, with a tentative D call TRBD1 (5 bases). Trimming shortened V by 6 bases and J by 5 bases, and 14 bases separated the two germline ends. Germline values: CDR1 SGHNT, CDR2 YYREEE (reference sequence). This CDR3 spans 14 amino acids. Written as DNA, the CDR3 is TGTGCCAGCACCTCGACAGTTGGGACCGGGGAGCTGTTTTTT. Protein: CASTSTVGTGELFF.

The CDR3, as DNA: TGTGCCAGTAGTATAGACGGTAGCAATCAGCCCCAGCATTTT. As protein: CASSIDGSNQPQHF. The chain is built from TRBV19 and TRBJ1-5; D uncertain. In germline, CDR1 is LNHDA, CDR2 SQIVND (reference sequence). This CDR3 is built from 14 residues. Trimming removed 0 bases from V and 0 bases from J, with 3 bases in between.

By frequency in the sample, this clone is medium-sized. The chain is built from TRBV9 and TRBJ1-2; no clear D. CDR3 length: 13 residues. The germline CDR1 and CDR2 sequences are SGDLS and YYNGEE. Trimming took off 3 bases at V and 8 bases at J, with 14 bases between the two ends. The DNA for the CDR3 is TGTGCCAGCAGCGGCGCCCGCGGGAGGGGCTACACCTTC. Its protein is CASSGARGRGYTF.